Each of the 29 T cell receptor beta chains below was sequenced from the same sample in a study of blood T cells in healthy people across ages. The use of a sample-barcoded 5' primer and a J-beta primer mix characterized a second PCR of about 7 to 12 cycles. TCRdb re-analysed the 5' RACE reads in MiXCR, keeping a single row per CDR3 protein. The sample holds hundreds of thousands of distinct CDR3 sequences, about 30% seen once. The specimen was blood. Receptor source: a woman older than 75 in good health.

Many counts were recorded for this clonotype. The chain recombines TRBV20-1 with TRBJ2-5; TRBD2 agrees at 14 bases. The CDR3 is made up of 15 amino acids. Germline trimming cut 3 bases from V and 5 bases from J; bases unmatched to any gene: 5. Germline-derived CDR1 and CDR2 are DFQATT and SNEGSKA (reference sequence). Here the CDR3 DNA reads TGCAGTGCTAGCGGGACTAGCGGGGGCAGTGAGACCCAGTACTTC. This gives the protein CSASGTSGGSETQYF.

The rearrangement joins TRBV25-1 to TRBJ1-1; TRBD1 aligns across 9 bases. The CDR3 is 15 amino acids. V lost 4 bases and J lost 3; bases outside the gene matches: 6. Germline values: CDR1 MGHDK, CDR2 SYGVNS. CDR3 region: CASSGNRGPYTEAFF. CDR3 nucleotide sequence: TGTGCCAGCAGTGGTAACAGGGGGCCCTACACTGAAGCTTTCTTT. The variable domain in full, with the rest retrieved from reference TRBV25-1 and TRBJ1-1, is EADIYQTPRYLVIGTGKKITLECSQTMGHDKMYWYQQDPGMELHLIHYSYGVNSTEKGDLSSESTVSRIRTEHFPLTLESARPSHTSQYLCASSGNRGPYTEAFFGQGTRLTVV.

The chain joins TRBV5-1 to TRBJ1-4; 10 bases map to TRBD1. This CDR3 spans 15 amino acids. The germline V gene has CDR1 SGHRS and CDR2 YFSETQ. The junction had 3 bases not matched to a gene; V was cut back by 4 bases and J by 3 bases. CDR3 residues: CASSLGTGANEKLFF. DNA for the CDR3: TGCGCCAGCAGCCTAGGGACAGGGGCTAATGAAAAACTGTTTTTT.

As concerns this clonotype: A much larger clone differs from this one at a single base, so this may be a read error. V gene TRBV12-3 or TRBV12-4 combines with J gene TRBJ2-7; 11 positions agree with TRBD1. The DNA end is a closer match to TRBJ2-5, so the J assignment may be wrong. CDR3 length: 15 residues. The CDR3, as DNA: TGTGCCAGCAGAGCCGGGACAGGGGGTAGAGAGACCCAGTACTTC. Amino acid sequence: CASRAGTGGRETQYF.

In this sample, this clonotype turned up many times. The rearrangement uses TRBV10-3 and TRBJ2-7; 7 bases are a match to TRBD1. The germline gives CDR1 ENHRY, CDR2 SYGVKD. The trim removed 10 bases at V and 1 base at J, leaving 10 bases unmatched. The CDR3 has 14 amino acids. CDR3 sequence (DNA): TGTGCCACCTCGGGACAGTTTCCTTCCTACGAGCAGTACTTC. Its protein product is CATSGQFPSYEQYF.

The V gene is TRBV30, the J gene TRBJ1-1; D ambiguous. The V and J ends lost 2 bases and 8 bases respectively, with 21 bases between them. Germline V gives CDR1 GTSNPN, CDR2 SVGIG (reference sequence). The CDR3 spans 15 residues. Here the CDR3 reads CAWSYGGFSVWEAFF. The CDR3 nucleotides read TGTGCCTGGAGTTATGGTGGGTTCTCGGTTTGGGAAGCTTTCTTT.

A few counts support this clonotype. V gene TRBV5-6 combines with J gene TRBJ2-1; 10 bases are a match to TRBD2. In germline, CDR1 is SGHDT, CDR2 YYEEEE. This CDR3 is 16 amino acids long. After removal of 4 bases from V and 5 bases from J, the junction contained 9 bases not matched to a gene. Here the CDR3 reads CASSPHSSGGHNEQFF. In DNA form, the CDR3 reads TGTGCCAGCAGCCCCCATTCTAGCGGGGGACACAATGAGCAGTTCTTC.

This clonotype was picked up a small number of times. This chain uses TRBV6-2 or TRBV6-3 with TRBJ2-7; D is tentatively TRBD1 or TRBD2 (6 bases each). Germline-derived CDR1 and CDR2 are MNHEY and SVGEGT. The CDR3 runs 18 residues. V gave up 2 bases and J gave up 3 bases, with 23 bases separating them. The CDR3 coding sequence is TGTGCCAGCAGTTACCGGGGGCCAGGGCTGACAGGATACTACGAGCAGTACTTC. Its protein product is CASSYRGPGLTGYYEQYF.

This rearrangement joins TRBV5-1 to TRBJ1-2; 8 nucleotides align to TRBD1. The ends lost 0 bases at V and 6 bases at J; junction bases unmatched: 7. The CDR3 is 15 amino acids. CDR1 and CDR2 (germline): SGHRS, YFSETQ. CDR3 in amino acids: CASSLDGQGTNGYTF. In DNA, the CDR3 is TGCGCCAGCAGCTTGGACGGACAGGGAACGAATGGCTACACCTTC.

This clonotype has ten or more counts. The J gene is TRBJ1-1, the V gene TRBV7-9; 9 bases agree with TRBD1. CDR3 length: 14 residues. Germline assignment: CDR1 SEHNR and CDR2 FQNEAQ (reference sequence). J gave up 1 base and V 6 bases, and 3 bases lay outside the gene matches. DNA of the CDR3: TGTGCCAGCAGGTCGACAGGGGGGAACACTGAAGCTTTCTTT. Protein sequence: CASRSTGGNTEAFF.

This clonotype was counted many times. The rearrangement links TRBV6-6 to TRBJ2-6; D may be TRBD1 or TRBD2 (6 bases each). Trimming pared 5 bases from V and 4 bases from J, leaving 15 bases between. Germline CDR1 and CDR2: MNHNY and SVGAGI (reference sequence). This CDR3 spans 16 amino acids. The CDR3 is CASSGLGGLGANVLTF. As DNA, the CDR3 is TGTGCCAGCAGTGGCCTTGGGGGGCTGGGGGCCAACGTCCTGACTTTC.

J is TRBJ2-3 and V is TRBV12-3 or TRBV12-4; possible D gene TRBD2, 6 bases. V lost 6 bases, J lost 4 bases, and 23 bases lay in between. The CDR3 contains 17 residues. The CDR3 nucleotides read TGTGCCAGCAGACTCCTAGGCAAAGGAGGGAGAGCAGATACGCAGTATTTT. This codes for CASRLLGKGGRADTQYF.

This clonotype has ten or more counts. The chain links TRBV7-2 to TRBJ2-1; 10 nucleotides line up with TRBD1. V was pared by 0 bases and J by 2 bases, with 4 bases of the junction left unmatched. CDR3 size: 17 residues. From germline, CDR1 is SGHTA and CDR2 FQGNSA. CDR3 protein: CASSLAPGQGAYNEQFF. For the CDR3, the DNA is TGTGCCAGCAGCTTAGCCCCTGGACAGGGGGCCTACAATGAGCAGTTCTTC.

The chain joins TRBV7-2 to TRBJ1-1; D gene uncertain. This CDR3 contains 13 residues. Germline V gives CDR1 SGHTA, CDR2 FQGNSA. V lost 1 base and J 8 bases, leaving 11 bases between the germline ends. CDR3 sequence (DNA): TGTGCCAGCAGCTTAGACGGGGAGCGCGAAGCTTTCTTT. Translation gives CASSLDGEREAFF.

In this sample, this clonotype turned up a few times. The chain links TRBV12-3 or TRBV12-4 to TRBJ2-3; TRBD2 agrees at 10 bases. V lost 3 bases to trimming and J lost 4 bases; unmatched junction nucleotides: 7. The CDR3 extends over 16 amino acids. The CDR3 bases are TGTGCCAGCAGTTTGGGGACTAGCGCCCGCGCAGATACGCAGTATTTT. This sequence encodes CASSLGTSARADTQYF.

This clonotype was detected many times. The chain uses TRBV10-2 and TRBJ2-5, with 9 bases identical to TRBD1. Germline lookup yields CDR1 WSHSY and CDR2 SAAADI. The V segment lost 6 bases and the J segment 5 bases; nucleotides outside the gene matches: 7. This CDR3 spans 14 amino acids. In DNA, the CDR3 is TGCGCCAGCAGGGACAGGGGAACGGGGGAGACCCAGTACTTC. Translation: CASRDRGTGETQYF.

The V call is TRBV6-5, the J call TRBJ2-3; 12 nucleotides line up with TRBD2. The CDR3 runs to 19 residues. CDR1 and CDR2 from the germline V gene are MNHEY and SVGAGI. With V trimmed by 0 bases and J by 3 bases, 10 bases remained unmatched. CDR3 sequence reads: CASSYSPSSGGARTDTQYF. CDR3 nucleotide sequence: TGTGCCAGCAGTTACTCCCCTTCTAGCGGGGGGGCCCGGACAGATACGCAGTATTTT.

Only a few counts were recorded for this clonotype. The chain has TRBV28 and TRBJ2-7; 8 bases line up with TRBD1. CDR1 MDHEN and CDR2 SYDVKM come from the germline V gene. This CDR3 has 16 residues. V was pared by 6 bases and J by 7 bases, with 17 bases of the junction left unmatched. The CDR3 DNA reads as TGTGCCAGCAGGTCCTCCGAAGGACAGGGTGGAAGGGAGCAGTACTTC. Translating it yields CASRSSEGQGGREQYF.

In its sample, this clonotype was seen many times. One end of the junction fails to match germline, which may point to a read error. The chain recombines TRBV5-1 with TRBJ2-5; 8 bases line up with TRBD2. The CDR3 sequence is 14 residues long. Germline values: CDR1 SGHRS, CDR2 YFSETQ. The CDR3 is CASSQAGGRETQYF. The DNA of the CDR3 is TGTGCCAGCAGCCAGGCGGGGGGTAGGGAGACCCAGTACTTC.

The genes are TRBV7-2 and TRBJ1-4, with 8 bases lining up with TRBD1. The CDR3 length is 14 residues. Per the germline V gene, CDR1 is SGHTA and CDR2 is FQGNSA. J gave up 6 bases and V 5 bases, and 5 bases lay outside the gene matches. The CDR3: CASSPQGADEKLFF. CDR3 nucleotides: TGTGCCAGCAGCCCCCAGGGGGCGGATGAAAAACTGTTTTTT.

This clonotype was recorded a few times. This chain connects TRBV27 to TRBJ2-6, with a weak D call TRBD1 (6 bases). This CDR3 has 17 amino acids. Germline CDR1 reads MNHEY; CDR2 reads SMNVEV (reference sequence). V was cut by 5 bases and J by 0 bases, with 14 bases left in between. The CDR3 sequence is CASSPTQGLSGANVLTF. DNA for the CDR3: TGTGCCAGCAGTCCTACACAGGGTCTCTCTGGGGCCAACGTCCTGACTTTC.

In its sample, this clonotype was seen many times. V gene TRBV20-1 combines with J gene TRBJ1-5; no firm D call. CDR1 and CDR2 (germline): DFQATT, SNEGSKA (reference sequence). CDR3 length: 15 amino acids. V dropped 3 bases and J dropped 7 bases, with 19 bases sitting between them. The CDR3 region is CSAREDAAKRQPQHF. In DNA form, the CDR3 reads TGCAGTGCTAGGGAGGACGCCGCAAAAAGGCAGCCCCAGCATTTT.

This clonotype was recorded many times. The genes are TRBV3-1 and TRBJ2-5, with D uncertain. This CDR3 has 13 residues. The V end lost 1 base, the J end lost 7 bases, and 10 bases lay between the germline ends. Germline V CDR1 and CDR2: LGHDT, YNNKEL (reference sequence). DNA of the CDR3: TGTGCCAGCAGCCAAGGGAGCTTGGGGACCCAGTACTTC. It codes for CASSQGSLGTQYF.

Ten or more counts support this clonotype. This chain joins TRBV7-2 and TRBJ1-5; 8 bases are shared with TRBD1. CDR3 length: 16 amino acids. From germline, CDR1 is SGHTA and CDR2 FQGNSA. V was clipped by 3 bases and J by 5 bases; unmatched bases: 9. The DNA of the CDR3 is TGTGCCAGCAGCTTGAGGGCAGGGGGCGCTTATCAGCCCCAGCATTTT. It is translated as CASSLRAGGAYQPQHF.

This clonotype was found a few times. This chain uses TRBV9 with TRBJ2-1; 8 bases map to TRBD1. With 1 base clipped from V and 2 bases from J, the junction kept 8 bases outside the gene matches. The germline V gene has CDR1 SGDLS and CDR2 YYNGEE. The CDR3 is 17 residues long. The CDR3 region has the DNA TGTGCCAGCAGCGTACGCCTCGGGACAGGCCCCTACAATGAGCAGTTCTTC. Translation: CASSVRLGTGPYNEQFF.

On this clonotype: One junction end does not reproduce the germline sequence, and a read error may be involved. The CDR3 nucleotides are TGTGCCAGCAGACCCGGGGAGGTCCGCTCTGGGACCAACGTCCTGACTTTC. It translates to CASRPGEVRSGTNVLTF. The genes are TRBV2 and TRBJ2-6; the D gene is possibly TRBD2 (6 bases). The CDR3 length is 17 residues. Germline V gene data show CDR1 as SNHLY and CDR2 as FYNNEI.

With respect to this clonotype: A much larger clone differs by one base, so this may be a read error. This rearrangement joins TRBV7-9 to TRBJ2-7, with a weak D call TRBD1 (5 bases). Looked up from germline, CDR1 is SEHNR and CDR2 is FQNEAQ (reference sequence). With 3 bases removed from V and 2 bases from J, the gap between germline ends came to 14 bases. CDR3 length: 15 residues. In DNA form, the CDR3 reads TGTGCCAGCAGCTTGCAGGGTGTGATCCCCTACGAGCAGTACTTC. It encodes CASSLQGVIPYEQYF.

V usage is TRBV4-1 and J usage is TRBJ1-1; D is possibly TRBD1 (6 bases). CDR1 is MGHRA, CDR2 YSYEKL, per germline. V was shortened by 1 base and J by 1 base, with 13 bases between the two germline ends. The CDR3 consists of 16 residues. The CDR3 loop reads CASSQAPGTSNTEAFF. In DNA form, the CDR3 reads TGCGCCAGCAGCCAAGCCCCCGGGACATCGAACACTGAAGCTTTCTTT.

In its sample, this clonotype was seen a few times. This rearrangement joins TRBV15 to TRBJ2-5, with a possible D match to TRBD2 (6 bases). In germline, CDR1 is LNHNV, CDR2 YYDKDF (reference sequence). V was clipped by 2 bases and J by 0 bases, with 19 bases between them. CDR3 size: 18 residues. Here the CDR3 DNA reads TGTGCCACCAGCAGATCGAGACTAGGAACGGGGAACCAAGAGACCCAGTACTTC. This sequence encodes CATSRSRLGTGNQETQYF.